The 24 T cell receptor beta chains reported below all come from one sample, sequenced in a study of T cell repertoires in cytomegalovirus infection. From the reads, TCRdb called clonotypes with MiXCR, one entry per CDR3 protein. Of nearly 650,000 distinct CDR3 sequences listed, 20% to 30% were seen once; the top ten hold 7.5% to 9%. The sample was CD8+ T cells from PBMCs. These receptors all come from a human donor in good health (CMV status not recorded). Some clones in this sample may be carry-over from other donors' samples.

This clonotype was seen just once. In DNA, the CDR3 is TGTGCCAGTCCGGGACTAGCGGACAATGAGCAGTTCTTC. Amino acid sequence: CASPGLADNEQFF. The chain joins TRBV2 to TRBJ2-1; TRBD2 aligns across 11 bases. Per the germline V gene, CDR1 is SNHLY and CDR2 is FYNNEI. The CDR3 is 13 residues long. The trim removed 9 bases at V and 5 bases at J, leaving 3 bases unmatched.

This clonotype turned up a few times. The chain couples TRBV27 to TRBJ2-7, with D unresolved. V was shortened by 6 bases and J by 2 bases, with 14 bases between the two germline ends. This CDR3 has 14 amino acids. CDR1 and CDR2 (germline): MNHEY, SMNVEV (reference sequence). The CDR3 sequence: CASRPAGMTYEQYV. The CDR3 region has the DNA TGTGCCAGCAGACCCGCAGGTATGACCTACGAGCAGTACGTC.

This clonotype came up many times. J is TRBJ2-1 and V is TRBV7-9; tentatively, D is TRBD1 (8 bases). The CDR3 spans 16 residues. Germline loops: CDR1 SEHNR, CDR2 FQNEAQ (reference sequence). The V gene lost 8 bases and the J gene lost 3 bases, with 20 bases spanning the gap. The CDR3 sequence: CASHWGGQDIYNEQFF. The CDR3 region has the DNA TGTGCCAGCCATTGGGGGGGACAGGACATCTACAATGAGCAGTTCTTC. The whole variable domain, remainder taken from reference TRBV7-9 and TRBJ2-1, is DTGVSQNPRHKITKRGQNVTFRCDPISEHNRLYWYRQTLGQGPEFLTYFQNEAQLEKSRLLSDRFSAERPKGSFSTLEIQRTEQGDSAMYLCASHWGGQDIYNEQFFGPGTRLTVL.

This clonotype came up a few times. The chain carries TRBV6-8 and TRBJ2-1; D is perhaps TRBD1 or TRBD2 (5 bases each). V was trimmed by 4 bases and J by 6 bases, leaving 13 bases between them. CDR1 is MNHGY and CDR2 is SAAAGT in the germline V gene. CDR3 length equals 14 residues. CDR3 sequence reads: CASSLPGRRNEQFF. Written as DNA, the CDR3 is TGTGCCAGCAGTTTACCGGGACGCCGCAATGAGCAGTTCTTC.

CDR3 region: CASSPPQGETGELFF. CDR3 DNA: TGTGCCAGCAGCCCTCCCCAGGGAGAAACCGGGGAGCTGTTTTTT. This sequence joins TRBV7-6 and TRBJ2-2, with D possibly called TRBD1 or TRBD2 (5 bases each). Germline assignment: CDR1 SGHVS and CDR2 FNYEAQ. This CDR3 is built from 15 residues. V was shortened by 5 bases and J by 5 bases, with 15 bases between the two germline ends.

This clonotype came up many times. V usage is TRBV7-2 and J usage is TRBJ1-1, with D possibly matching TRBD1 (6 bases). V lost 6 bases and J lost 8, with 22 bases in between. CDR3 size: 15 residues. Germline V CDR1 and CDR2: SGHTA, FQGNSA. The CDR3 DNA follows: TGTGCCAGCAGTCCTGCCTTGACAGGCCCCCCCGAAGCTTTCTTT. It specifies CASSPALTGPPEAFF.

This chain joins TRBV20-1 and TRBJ1-1, with D possibly being TRBD1 (5 bases). Per the germline V gene, CDR1 is DFQATT and CDR2 is SNEGSKA (reference sequence). The CDR3 spans 13 residues. V was trimmed by 2 bases and J by 5 bases, leaving 12 bases between them. The CDR3 DNA reads TGCAGTGCTAGAAACAGGTTTTATACTGAAGCTTTCTTT. Protein product: CSARNRFYTEAFF.

This clonotype was counted between two and nine times. The gene calls are TRBV6-6 and TRBJ1-4, with D possibly matching TRBD1 (5 bases). This CDR3 comprises 14 residues. CDR1 is MNHNY and CDR2 is SVGAGI in the germline V gene (reference sequence). The germline V and J ends were trimmed by 4 bases and 8 bases, with 14 bases remaining between them. CDR3 amino acids: CASSLRLGGEKLFF. CDR3 DNA: TGTGCCAGCAGTTTGAGGTTGGGGGGAGAAAAACTGTTTTTT.

This chain joins TRBV10-3 and TRBJ2-2; D could derive from TRBD1 or TRBD2 (5 bases each). The CDR3 loop spans 17 amino acids. The V end was cut by 6 bases, the J end by 4 bases, with 21 bases between. Germline V lookup: CDR1 ENHRY, CDR2 SYGVKD. CDR3 in DNA: TGTGCCATCAGCTTCGTCCGGGACCTCGCACTCACCGGGGAGCTGTTTTTT. Protein sequence: CAISFVRDLALTGELFF.

This clonotype was observed once. The chain has TRBV20-1 and TRBJ2-1; 11 positions agree with TRBD2. Germline CDR1 DFQATT, CDR2 SNEGSKA (reference sequence). V was clipped by 5 bases and J by 7 bases; unmatched bases: 10. There are 15 residues in the CDR3. DNA of the CDR3: TGCAGTGCTCCTCTCTTTAGCGGGGGGGGGAATGAGCAGTTCTTC. Its protein is CSAPLFSGGGNEQFF.

V usage is TRBV7-9 and J usage is TRBJ1-1, with D perhaps TRBD1 (6 bases). The V and J ends lost 8 bases and 3 bases respectively, with 10 bases between them. This CDR3 spans 12 amino acids. Per the germline V gene, CDR1 is SEHNR and CDR2 is FQNEAQ (reference sequence). Here the CDR3 reads CASQDRYTEAFF. CDR3 in DNA: TGTGCCAGCCAGGACAGATACACTGAAGCTTTCTTT.

This clonotype was found a few times. This chain uses TRBV7-9 with TRBJ1-2; 7 positions agree with TRBD1. Germline CDR1 reads SEHNR; CDR2 reads FQNEAQ (reference sequence). The CDR3 covers 15 residues. J was trimmed by 3 bases and V by 1 base; bases with no gene match: 5. The CDR3, as DNA: TGTGCCAGCAGCTTAGTAGGAGGGGGCGACTATGGCTACACCTTC. Amino acid sequence: CASSLVGGGDYGYTF.

About this clonotype itself: This clone may be a read error of a much larger clone one base away. J is TRBJ1-1 and V is TRBV6-2 or TRBV6-3; D may be TRBD1 (5 bases). The CDR3 length is 13 residues. Germline V CDR1 and CDR2: MNHEY, SVGEGT. CDR3 nucleotides: TGTGCCAGCAGTTACGGGGCGAACACTGACGCTTTCTTT. Residues: CASSYGANTDAFF.

This clonotype was seen at least ten times. This chain links TRBV20-1 with TRBJ1-4, with D tentatively TRBD1 (5 bases). The V and J ends lost 3 bases and 0 bases respectively, with 14 bases between them. Looked up from germline, CDR1 is DFQATT and CDR2 is SNEGSKA (reference sequence). This CDR3 comprises 16 residues. CDR3 sequence (DNA): TGCAGTGCTAGGGACTCTACGGGGGCAACTAATGAAAAACTGTTTTTT. As protein: CSARDSTGATNEKLFF.

The V call is TRBV7-9, the J call TRBJ1-1, with D unclear. CDR1 is SEHNR and CDR2 is FQNEAQ in the germline V gene (reference sequence). Trimming took 1 base from V and 8 from J, leaving 8 bases between them. The CDR3 sequence is 12 residues long. CDR3 in amino acids: CASSLDSQEAFF. DNA of the CDR3: TGTGCCAGCAGCTTAGACTCCCAAGAAGCTTTCTTT.

About this clonotype: A much larger clone sits a single nucleotide away, making a read error possible. V gene TRBV9 combines with J gene TRBJ1-2; D unclear. This CDR3 spans 14 amino acids. Germline V gene sequence: CDR1 SGDLS, CDR2 YYNGEE. The CDR3, as DNA: TGTTCCAGCAGCGTAGGGCGCCAGGTCTATGGCTACACCTTC. This sequence encodes CSSSVGRQVYGYTF.

The chain recombines TRBV25-1 with TRBJ2-1; D is ambiguous. From germline, CDR1 is MGHDK and CDR2 SYGVNS. The CDR3 is 15 residues long. Trimming took off 7 bases at V and 2 bases at J, with 15 bases between the two ends. CDR3 amino acids: CASTFDSSTYNEQFF. In DNA, the CDR3 is TGTGCCAGCACCTTTGACTCCTCCACCTACAATGAGCAGTTCTTC.

In this sample, this clonotype turned up many times. The rearrangement links TRBV7-8 to TRBJ2-3; the match to TRBD2 covers 9 bases. Germline lookup yields CDR1 SGHVS and CDR2 FQNEAQ. V lost 5 bases to trimming and J lost 6 bases; unmatched junction nucleotides: 12. The CDR3 is made up of 16 amino acids. CDR3 loop: CASSAGTGGGGDTQYF. The CDR3 region has the DNA TGTGCCAGCAGCGCCGGGACTGGCGGGGGGGGGGATACGCAGTATTTT.

The chain joins TRBV5-5 to TRBJ2-7; D is uncertain. V was clipped by 0 bases and J by 0 bases, with 10 bases between them. This CDR3 has 15 residues. The germline V gene encodes CDR1 SGHKS and CDR2 YYEKEE (reference sequence). This CDR3 is CASSLGHTSSYEQYV. The CDR3 bases are TGTGCCAGCAGCTTGGGACACACGAGCTCCTACGAGCAGTACGTC.

The rearrangement uses TRBV5-1 and TRBJ2-2; D is unresolved. V was clipped by 4 bases and J by 7 bases, with 8 bases between them. CDR3 length: 12 residues. Germline V gene data show CDR1 as SGHRS and CDR2 as YFSETQ. The CDR3 sequence: CASSPEHGELFF. CDR3 nucleotide sequence: TGCGCCAGCAGCCCAGAGCACGGGGAGCTGTTTTTT.

The sample holds many counts of this clonotype. V and J are TRBV27 and TRBJ1-5, with TRBD1 identical over 7 bases. CDR3 length: 14 residues. J gave up 5 bases and V 5 bases, and 6 bases lay outside the gene matches. The germline V gene encodes CDR1 MNHEY and CDR2 SMNVEV (reference sequence). CDR3 loop: CASSPIGTDQPQHF. CDR3 DNA: TGTGCCAGCAGTCCTATAGGGACAGATCAGCCCCAGCATTTT.

As to this clonotype: A much bigger clone sits one base away, suggesting this may be a read error. V and J are TRBV7-9 and TRBJ2-3; possible D gene TRBD2, 6 bases. CDR3 length: 15 amino acids. Per germline, CDR1 SEHNR and CDR2 FQNEAQ (reference sequence). Trimming took off 5 bases at V and 5 bases at J, with 17 bases between the two ends. The CDR3 protein is CASSPSAREEDTQYF. CDR3 in DNA: TGTGCCAGCAGCCCCTCCGCGCGGGAAGAAGATACGCAGTATTTT.

This clonotype was seen ten or more times. The chain couples TRBV7-9 to TRBJ2-5; D tentatively reads TRBD1 or TRBD2 (5 bases each). The CDR3 contains 14 residues. CDR1 is SEHNR, CDR2 FQNEAQ, per germline (reference sequence). V was trimmed by 4 bases and J by 3 bases, leaving 12 bases between them. The CDR3 DNA follows: TGTGCCAGCAGCTCGGTGAGGGACGAAGAGACCCAGTACTTC. Translating it yields CASSSVRDEETQYF.

This clonotype showed up many times. The chain couples TRBV10-3 to TRBJ2-3; 9 bases match TRBD2. The ends lost 3 bases at V and 0 bases at J; junction bases unmatched: 10. The germline gives CDR1 ENHRY, CDR2 SYGVKD. The CDR3 extends over 18 amino acids. The CDR3 coding sequence is TGTGCCATCAGTGACCTCGGCGGCGGGGGGGCCAGCACAGATACGCAGTATTTT. Protein: CAISDLGGGGASTDTQYF.